One and the same sample provided the 6 T cell receptor beta chains below, sequenced in a study of monozygotic twins with inflammatory bowel disease. Following a re-call of the 5' RACE reads, TCRdb has one entry per CDR3 protein and lacks DNA. The sample includes nearly 450,000 distinct CDR3 sequences. The sequenced sample was blood. The receptor set was obtained from a human donor with ulcerative colitis or Crohn's disease, or a healthy co-twin of an affected twin (not recorded which).

This sequence joins TRBV30 and TRBJ2-3; without DNA, the TCRdb call of TRBD1 cannot be checked. Looked up from germline, CDR1 is GTSNPN and CDR2 is SVGIG (reference sequence). The CDR3 sequence is 16 residues long. CDR3: CAWSVRVGGPTDTQYF.

V is TRBV24-1 and J is TRBJ2-1; TCRdb lists TRBD1, though no DNA is available to test this call. The CDR3 sequence is 14 residues long. Germline values: CDR1 KGHDR, CDR2 SFDVKD. The CDR3: CATSDPVSRGGEFF.

V and J are TRBV4-3 and TRBJ2-1. The CDR3 consists of 15 residues. Germline CDR1 and CDR2: LGHNA and YSLEER. The CDR3 region is CASSQELGLGYEQFF.

The J gene is TRBJ2-3, the V gene TRBV7-2; TCRdb's D call, TRBD2, is unchecked because there is no DNA. CDR1 is SGHTA, CDR2 FQGNSA, per germline. This CDR3 spans 17 amino acids. The CDR3 here is CASSTRLAGGRTDTQYF.

This chain's CDR3 is CASSAGITYNEQFF. The chain employs TRBV6-1 and TRBJ2-1; TCRdb returns TRBD1, unconfirmable since there is no DNA. This CDR3 has 14 residues. Germline V gene sequence: CDR1 MNHNS, CDR2 SASEGT.

The chain uses TRBV20-1 and TRBJ2-1; checking the TCRdb D call of TRBD2 is not possible without DNA. The CDR3 runs to 14 residues. Germline V CDR1 and CDR2: DFQATT, SNEGSKA (reference sequence). The CDR3 loop reads CSARSSGGLNEQFF.